Shown below are 29 T cell receptor beta chains from a single sample sequenced in a study of control samples from healthy donors and cancer patients. Only in-frame clones appear in the TCRdb table, and some are missing; sequencing was by immunoSEQ multiplex PCR. The sample shows about 120,000 clones, 70% to 90% of them seen only once. The sample comprised blood. The receptors were gathered from a man between 40 and 49 years old in good health.

This clone was counted between two and nine times. The rearrangement uses TRBV2 and TRBJ1-2; a weak D match, TRBD1 (5 bases). With 5 bases removed from V and 8 bases from J, the gap between germline ends came to 15 bases. Germline V gene data show CDR1 as SNHLY and CDR2 as FYNNEI. This CDR3 contains 13 residues. CDR3 coding DNA: TGTGCCAGCAGTTGGACACCCCGGAGCGGCTACACCTTC. Amino acid sequence: CASSWTPRSGYTF.

The CDR3 reads CASSPNPKAIGNTIYF. CDR3 nucleotide sequence: TGTGCCAGCAGCCCGAACCCGAAGGCAATTGGAAACACCATATATTTT. This sequence joins TRBV11-2 and TRBJ1-3, with D uncertain. The CDR3 runs 16 residues. Trimming took 5 bases from V and 3 from J, leaving 17 bases between them. Looked up from germline, CDR1 is SGHAT and CDR2 is FQNNGV. Using reference TRBV11-2 and TRBJ1-3 for the parts outside the CDR3, the full variable domain is EAGVAQSPRYKIIEKRQSVAFWCNPISGHATLYWYQQILGQGPKLLIQFQNNGVVDDSQLPKDRFSAERLKGVDSTLKIQPAKLEDSAVYLCASSPNPKAIGNTIYFGEGSWLTVV.

The chain uses TRBV5-6 and TRBJ1-3; a weak D match, TRBD1 (5 bases). V was pared by 4 bases and J by 0 bases, with 14 bases between. The CDR3 consists of 16 residues. The germline gives CDR1 SGHDT, CDR2 YYEEEE. This CDR3 is CASSLRGLNSGNTIYF. The CDR3 nucleotides are TGTGCCAGCAGCCTGAGGGGACTCAACTCTGGAAACACCATATATTTT. Filled out from reference TRBV5-6 and TRBJ1-3, the complete variable domain reads DAGVTQSPTHLIKTRGQQVTLRCSPKSGHDTVSWYQQALGQGPQFIFQYYEEEERQRGNFPDRFSGHQFPNYSSELNVNALLLGDSALYLCASSLRGLNSGNTIYFGEGSWLTVV.

The V and J genes are TRBV19 and TRBJ1-6, with TRBD1 as a possible D gene (5 bases). Trimming stripped 1 base from V and 0 bases from J, with 13 bases between. Germline CDR1 LNHDA, CDR2 SQIVND (reference sequence). This CDR3 spans 18 amino acids. The CDR3, as DNA: TGTGCCAGTAGTATAGGAGGGGATAGGAGCTCCTATAATTCACCCCTCCACTTT. Translating gives CASSIGGDRSSYNSPLHF. The full variable domain, completed using reference TRBV19 and TRBJ1-6, is DGGITQSPKYLFRKEGQNVTLSCEQNLNHDAMYWYRQDPGQGLRLIYYSQIVNDFQKGDIAEGYSVSREKKESFPLTVTSAQKNPTAFYLCASSIGGDRSSYNSPLHFGNGTRLTVT.

This clone appeared a single time. The V gene is TRBV2, the J gene TRBJ1-1; 8 nucleotides agree with TRBD1. Trimming at V came to 8 bases and at J to 4 bases, leaving 9 bases not matched to a gene. Germline CDR1 SNHLY, CDR2 FYNNEI. This CDR3 is 14 amino acids long. CDR3 DNA: TGTGCCAGCGCCGTTACAACAGGGGGCACTGAAGCTTTCTTT. Amino acids: CASAVTTGGTEAFF. Together with reference TRBV2 and TRBJ1-1, the CDR3 gives the full variable domain: EPEVTQTPSHQVTQMGQEVILRCVPISNHLYFYWYRQILGQKVEFLVSFYNNEISEKSEIFDDQFSVERPDGSNFTLKIRSTKLEDSAMYFCASAVTTGGTEAFFGQGTRLTVV.

The chain couples TRBV7-2 to TRBJ1-1, with a weak D call TRBD1 (5 bases). The V gene lost 2 bases and the J gene lost 4 bases, with 11 bases spanning the gap. Germline V gene data show CDR1 as SGHTA and CDR2 as FQGNSA. There are 14 residues in the CDR3. CDR3 DNA: TGTGCCAGCAGCTTAAGCCGGGGGGGCACTGAAGCTTTCTTT. Translating it yields CASSLSRGGTEAFF. Complete variable domain (other parts from reference TRBV7-2 and TRBJ1-1): GAGVSQSPSNKVTEKGKDVELRCDPISGHTALYWYRQSLGQGLEFLIYFQGNSAPDKSGLPSDRFSAERTGGSVSTLTIQRTQQEDSAVYLCASSLSRGGTEAFFGQGTRLTVV.

This chain connects TRBV28 to TRBJ1-5; D may be TRBD1 (5 bases). Germline V gene sequence: CDR1 MDHEN, CDR2 SYDVKM. Trimming cost V 7 bases and J 6 bases, with 10 bases left between them. This CDR3 region has 12 residues. CDR3 in DNA: TGTGCCAGCACCGTGCAGGGTCAGCCCCAGCATTTT. This gives the protein CASTVQGQPQHF.

The chain carries TRBV30 and TRBJ2-1; the D is unclear. Germline CDR1 and CDR2: GTSNPN and SVGIG (reference sequence). The V gene lost 0 bases and the J gene lost 9 bases, with 15 bases spanning the gap. The CDR3 totals 14 residues. CDR3: CAWSVSHLVGEQFF. The CDR3 coding sequence is TGTGCCTGGAGTGTGAGTCATCTGGTGGGTGAGCAGTTCTTC.

This chain joins TRBV4-1 and TRBJ1-4; weak D call: TRBD1 (6 bases). The CDR3 has 14 residues. V gave up 3 bases and J gave up 8 bases, with 13 bases separating them. Looked up from germline, CDR1 is MGHRA and CDR2 is YSYEKL. This CDR3 reads CASSHRRGGEKLFF. Here the CDR3 DNA reads TGCGCCAGCAGCCACCGCAGGGGAGGGGAAAAACTGTTTTTT.

This rearrangement joins TRBV4-3 to TRBJ1-2; the D gene is possibly TRBD1 (6 bases). Trimming cost V 4 bases and J 4 bases, with 13 bases left between them. The CDR3 extends over 14 amino acids. The germline CDR1 and CDR2 sequences are LGHNA and YSLEER. The CDR3 spells CASSPAQGGYGYTF. CDR3 DNA: TGCGCCAGCAGCCCGGCACAGGGCGGCTATGGCTACACCTTC.

The rearrangement uses TRBV6-2 or TRBV6-3 and TRBJ2-7; D is perhaps TRBD1 (5 bases). The ends were cut back, 5 bases at V and 0 bases at J, with 11 bases in the middle. CDR3 size: 14 residues. Germline CDR1 MNHEY, CDR2 SVGEGT. CDR3 DNA sequence: TGTGCCAGCAGTCTCCAAGACAGCTCCTACGAGCAGTACTTC. Its translation: CASSLQDSSYEQYF.

This clone appeared once. The chain is built from TRBV7-3 and TRBJ2-1; 8 bases agree with TRBD2. The CDR3 loop spans 14 amino acids. V lost 8 bases to trimming and J lost 5 bases; unmatched junction nucleotides: 8. Germline V CDR1 and CDR2: SGHTA, FQGTGA. This CDR3 is CASGAGGPNNEQFF. The CDR3 DNA follows: TGTGCCAGCGGGGCGGGGGGCCCCAACAATGAGCAGTTCTTC.

This rearrangement joins TRBV5-1 to TRBJ1-5, with TRBD1 as a possible D gene (6 bases). Trimming removed 3 bases at V and 5 bases at J, with 15 bases between. CDR1 and CDR2 from the germline V gene are SGHRS and YFSETQ. This CDR3 has 15 amino acids. The CDR3 spells CASSWSQGEDQPQHF. CDR3 DNA: TGCGCCAGCAGCTGGTCACAGGGAGAGGATCAGCCCCAGCATTTT.

This chain joins TRBV5-1 and TRBJ2-6, with TRBD2 as a possible D gene (5 bases). The V gene's germline CDR1 is SGHRS and CDR2 YFSETQ. Trimming stripped 4 bases from V and 2 bases from J, with 7 bases between. The CDR3 has 14 residues. The CDR3 region is CASSIATGANVLTF. The CDR3 DNA sequence: TGCGCCAGCAGCATAGCGACTGGGGCCAACGTCCTGACTTTC.

This clone has only one observation. The chain employs TRBV6-5 and TRBJ2-7; TRBD2 matches at 8 bases. J was trimmed by 13 bases and V by 9 bases; bases with no gene match: 17. The CDR3 runs to 13 residues. Germline CDR1 and CDR2: MNHEY and SVGAGI. For the CDR3, the DNA is TGTGCCAGGCGCGGGACTAGGGGGGGTCGTCTCTACTTC. Protein product: CARRGTRGGRLYF.

The V and J genes are TRBV7-9 and TRBJ2-2, with 7 bases aligning to TRBD1. Germline assignment: CDR1 SEHNR and CDR2 FQNEAQ (reference sequence). V dropped 4 bases and J dropped 0; count of bases not matched to a gene: 11. The CDR3 is 18 residues long. The CDR3 reads CASSSRGTGTANTGELFF. The CDR3 nucleotides are TGTGCCAGCAGCTCAAGGGGGACCGGGACAGCGAACACCGGGGAGCTGTTTTTT. The full variable domain, its missing parts supplied by reference TRBV7-9 and TRBJ2-2, is DTGVSQNPRHKITKRGQNVTFRCDPISEHNRLYWYRQTLGQGPEFLTYFQNEAQLEKSRLLSDRFSAERPKGSFSTLEIQRTEQGDSAMYLCASSSRGTGTANTGELFFGEGSRLTVL.

The chain is built from TRBV7-8 and TRBJ1-2, with a tentative D call TRBD1 (5 bases). The V end was cut by 5 bases, the J end by 6 bases, with 19 bases between. The CDR3 extends over 15 amino acids. CDR1 is SGHVS, CDR2 FQNEAQ, per germline. CDR3 residues: CASSRGVAGSDGYTF. DNA of the CDR3: TGTGCCAGCAGCCGAGGTGTCGCAGGGTCCGATGGCTACACCTTC.

The rearrangement links TRBV19 to TRBJ2-3, with D possibly TRBD2 on 5 matching bases. CDR3 length equals 16 residues. Germline V gene sequence: CDR1 LNHDA, CDR2 SQIVND (reference sequence). Trimming stripped 5 bases from V and 2 bases from J, with 17 bases between. Here the CDR3 reads CASSLRLLPSTDTQYF. The CDR3 coding sequence is TGTGCCAGTAGTCTGCGACTACTTCCCTCCACAGATACGCAGTATTTT.

This clone was detected only once. This chain uses TRBV27 with TRBJ2-1, with 8 bases that match TRBD1. The germline V gene has CDR1 MNHEY and CDR2 SMNVEV (reference sequence). The junction had 7 bases not matched to a gene; V was cut back by 2 bases and J by 10 bases. This CDR3 contains 14 residues. The CDR3 nucleotides read TGTGCCAGCAGTTTAAGTCAGGGGGCAAGAGAGCAGTTCTTC. Residues: CASSLSQGAREQFF.

J is TRBJ1-5 and V is TRBV24-1; no clear D gene. CDR1 is KGHDR and CDR2 is SFDVKD in the germline V gene. The V end lost 3 bases, the J end lost 15 bases, and 17 bases lay between the germline ends. The CDR3 has 13 residues. This CDR3 is CATSDNNALRVHF. In nucleotides, the CDR3 is TGTGCCACCAGTGATAATAATGCCTTAAGGGTGCATTTT.

V is TRBV9 and J is TRBJ1-4; unclear D gene. Trimming pared 0 bases from V and 0 bases from J, leaving 9 bases between. This CDR3 spans 16 amino acids. The germline V gene has CDR1 SGDLS and CDR2 YYNGEE. CDR3 amino acids: CASSVEYGATNEKLFF. For the CDR3, the DNA is TGTGCCAGCAGCGTAGAATATGGGGCAACTAATGAAAAACTGTTTTTT. The variable domain in full, with the rest retrieved from reference TRBV9 and TRBJ1-4, is DSGVTQTPKHLITATGQRVTLRCSPRSGDLSVYWYQQSLDQGLQFLIQYYNGEERAKGNILERFSAQQFPDLHSELNLSSLELGDSALYFCASSVEYGATNEKLFFGSGTQLSVL.

The rearrangement links TRBV7-9 to TRBJ1-2, with 12 bases fitting TRBD1. CDR3 length: 17 amino acids. Germline V gives CDR1 SEHNR, CDR2 FQNEAQ (reference sequence). J gave up 3 bases and V 5 bases, and 10 bases lay outside the gene matches. In DNA form, the CDR3 reads TGTGCCAGCAGCCCCATCCCGGGACAGGGGGCGGACTATGGCTACACCTTC. Amino acid sequence: CASSPIPGQGADYGYTF.

The chain employs TRBV5-8 and TRBJ1-2; D not resolved. The V end was cut by 4 bases, the J end by 10 bases, with 5 bases between. CDR3 length equals 9 residues. Germline CDR1 is SGHTS and CDR2 is YDEGEE. CDR3 in amino acids: CASSLPYTF. Written as DNA, the CDR3 is TGTGCCAGCAGCCTGCCCTACACCTTC.

The chain has TRBV14 and TRBJ2-6; the D is unclear. This CDR3 comprises 17 residues. The V gene lost 0 bases and the J gene lost 1 base, with 10 bases spanning the gap. Germline V CDR1 and CDR2: SGHDN, FVKESK. Here the CDR3 reads CASSQEGSGSGANVLTF. CDR3 DNA sequence: TGTGCCAGCAGCCAAGAAGGCAGTGGGTCTGGGGCCAACGTCCTGACTTTC. The variable domain in full, completed from reference TRBV14 and TRBJ2-6, reads EAGVTQFPSHSVIEKGQTVTLRCDPISGHDNLYWYRRVMGKEIKFLLHFVKESKQDESGMPNNRFLAERTGGTYSTLKVQPAELEDSGVYFCASSQEGSGSGANVLTFGAGSRLTVL.

The rearrangement joins TRBV24-1 to TRBJ2-1; 10 nucleotides line up with TRBD2. V gave up 7 bases and J gave up 4 bases; unmatched junction bases: 6. This CDR3 is built from 15 residues. Germline CDR1 reads KGHDR; CDR2 reads SFDVKD. Here the CDR3 DNA reads TGTGCCACCAGCTCCGCAGCGGGAGGGTACAATGAGCAGTTCTTC. It encodes CATSSAAGGYNEQFF.

The chain is built from TRBV7-6 and TRBJ2-1; 8 nucleotides align to TRBD2. V gave up 4 bases and J gave up 4 bases; unmatched junction bases: 9. CDR1 is SGHVS and CDR2 is FNYEAQ in the germline V gene. The CDR3 totals 16 residues. The CDR3 nucleotides read TGTGCCAGCAGCTCTGAGACTAGCGCGGGGTACAATGAGCAGTTCTTC. Translation gives CASSSETSAGYNEQFF. The entire variable domain, with the rest obtained from reference TRBV7-6 and TRBJ2-1, is as follows: GAGVSQSPRYKVTKRGQDVALRCDPISGHVSLYWYRQALGQGPEFLTYFNYEAQQDKSGLPNDRFSAERPEGSISTLTIQRTEQRDSAMYRCASSSETSAGYNEQFFGPGTRLTVL.

The chain employs TRBV3-1 (or the pseudogene TRBV3-2) and TRBJ2-5; TRBD1 agrees at 10 bases. The junction had 7 bases not matched to a gene; V was cut back by 0 bases and J by 3 bases. The CDR3 runs 17 residues. In germline, CDR1 is LGHDT, CDR2 YNNKEL (reference sequence). CDR3 bases: TGTGCCAGCAGCCAAGATTGGGTGGGGACAGGGGAAGAGACCCAGTACTTC. Its protein product is CASSQDWVGTGEETQYF.

The chain employs TRBV7-6 and TRBJ1-1; D not resolved. CDR1 is SGHVS and CDR2 is FNYEAQ in the germline V gene. The ends were cut back, 0 bases at V and 0 bases at J, with 8 bases in the middle. The CDR3 runs to 15 residues. This chain's CDR3 is CASSLAEGMNTEAFF. The CDR3 nucleotides read TGTGCCAGCAGCTTAGCGGAGGGCATGAACACTGAAGCTTTCTTT.

The chain combines TRBV19 with TRBJ1-1; D is unresolved. Germline V gene sequence: CDR1 LNHDA, CDR2 SQIVND (reference sequence). V dropped 3 bases and J dropped 0 bases, with 11 bases sitting between them. This CDR3 is 15 amino acids long. This chain's CDR3 is CASSMRVGVNTEAFF. The CDR3 nucleotides are TGTGCCAGTAGTATGAGGGTTGGAGTGAACACTGAAGCTTTCTTT. Looking up the rest from reference TRBV19 and TRBJ1-1 gives the full variable domain: DGGITQSPKYLFRKEGQNVTLSCEQNLNHDAMYWYRQDPGQGLRLIYYSQIVNDFQKGDIAEGYSVSREKKESFPLTVTSAQKNPTAFYLCASSMRVGVNTEAFFGQGTRLTVV.